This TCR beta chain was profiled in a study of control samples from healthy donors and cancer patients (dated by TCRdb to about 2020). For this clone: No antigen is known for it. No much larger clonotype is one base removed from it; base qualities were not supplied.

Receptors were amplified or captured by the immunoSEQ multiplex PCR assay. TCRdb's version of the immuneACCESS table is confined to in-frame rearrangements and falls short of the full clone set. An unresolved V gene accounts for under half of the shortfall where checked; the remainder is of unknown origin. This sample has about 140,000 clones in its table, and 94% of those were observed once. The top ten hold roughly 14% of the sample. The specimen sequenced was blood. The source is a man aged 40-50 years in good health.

The DNA sequence follows: TGTGCCAGCAGTCGCTCACTACAGGGATCGGCGCCGGATTCACCCCTCCACTTT. Its product reads: CASSRSLQGSAPDSPLHF. The chain links TRBV27 with TRBJ1-6; the D region possibly corresponds to TRBD1 (6 bases align). Including the terminal cysteine and phenylalanine, the CDR3 comprises 18 residues. Only CDR3 DNA remains: 54 bases, in frame from the first base. The germline V gene (reference sequence) specifies MNHEY as CDR1 and SMNVEV as CDR2. V lost 5 bases and J lost 8 bases; the stretch between them is 25 bases long.